Below, 12 T cell receptor beta chains from the same sample are listed, as sequenced in a study of blood T cell repertoires in COVID-19. Sequenced by immunoSEQ multiplex PCR; TCRdb stores in-frame clones only, minus some. Among around 440,000 clones, approximately 90% were seen once, and the ten largest hold 10% to 15%. Sample: peripheral blood. The receptors were sampled from a woman aged 45-60 years with COVID-19, enrolled during active disease.

J is TRBJ1-2 and V is TRBV6-5; tentatively, D is TRBD1 (5 bases). The CDR3 is 12 amino acids. V dropped 7 bases and J dropped 5 bases, with 11 bases sitting between them. Germline CDR1 and CDR2: MNHEY and SVGAGI. The CDR3 DNA sequence: TGTGCCAGCACTCGGGGGTCTTATGGCTACACCTTC. Residues: CASTRGSYGYTF.

This clone was counted only a few times. V usage is TRBV6-1 and J usage is TRBJ1-5; TRBD1 agrees at 8 bases. The CDR3 runs to 15 residues. Germline CDR1 and CDR2: MNHNS and SASEGT. V lost 6 bases to trimming and J lost 3 bases; unmatched junction nucleotides: 7. The CDR3, as DNA: TGTGCCAGCAGATCGACAGGGGCCCTCAATCAGCCCCAGCATTTT. As protein: CASRSTGALNQPQHF.

This sequence joins TRBV5-6 and TRBJ2-7, with 7 bases lining up with TRBD1. Unmatched junction bases numbered 2, after V lost 6 bases and J lost 2 bases. Germline assignment: CDR1 SGHDT and CDR2 YYEEEE. The CDR3 runs to 12 residues. CDR3 amino acids: CASNQGAYEQYF. The CDR3 DNA reads as TGTGCCAGCAACCAGGGGGCCTACGAGCAGTACTTC. Variable domain in full (rest from reference TRBV5-6 and TRBJ2-7): DAGVTQSPTHLIKTRGQQVTLRCSPKSGHDTVSWYQQALGQGPQFIFQYYEEEERQRGNFPDRFSGHQFPNYSSELNVNALLLGDSALYLCASNQGAYEQYFGPGTRLTVT.

The rearrangement uses TRBV2 and TRBJ2-5; 11 bases agree with TRBD2. CDR3 length: 17 amino acids. CDR1 is SNHLY, CDR2 FYNNEI, per germline. V lost 4 bases and J lost 1; bases outside the gene matches: 8. The DNA of the CDR3 is TGTGCCAGCAGTGTTAATAGCGGGGGGGCTAGCCAAGAGACCCAGTACTTC. It is translated as CASSVNSGGASQETQYF.

The CDR3 reads CASSSRTGSFSPLHF. CDR3 in DNA: TGTGCCAGCAGTTCTCGGACAGGGTCCTTCTCACCCCTCCACTTT. The chain links TRBV25-1 to TRBJ1-6; 8 bases are shared with TRBD1. This CDR3 is built from 15 residues. The germline CDR1 and CDR2 sequences are MGHDK and SYGVNS. The V and J ends lost 5 bases and 10 bases, in that order; junction bases with no gene match: 10.

V and J are TRBV9 and TRBJ2-7; 8 nucleotides agree with TRBD1. CDR3 length: 16 amino acids. Trimming took 7 bases from V and 4 from J; bases not matched to a gene: 16. The germline CDR1 and CDR2 sequences are SGDLS and YYNGEE. The CDR3, as DNA: TGTGCCAGCTCCCCGTCCCCCGGGACAGGTCTTTACGAGCAGTACTTC. This gives the protein CASSPSPGTGLYEQYF.

The rearrangement uses TRBV19 and TRBJ1-2; a weak D match, TRBD1 (5 bases). The germline gives CDR1 LNHDA, CDR2 SQIVND (reference sequence). V lost 5 bases and J lost 11, with 12 bases in between. There are 11 residues in the CDR3. The CDR3: CASSSTVEYTF. The CDR3 DNA sequence: TGTGCCAGTAGTTCGACAGTGGAGTACACCTTC.

As to this clone: The junction differs from germline at one of its ends, possibly a read error. The rearrangement uses TRBV4-1 and TRBJ2-1; D is undetermined. The germline V gene encodes CDR1 MGHRA and CDR2 YSYEKL. The CDR3 sequence is 15 residues long. CDR3: CASSQVYRPSKAVLF. CDR3 bases: TGCGCCAGCAGCCAAGTTTACCGTCCTTCAAAGGCGGTCCTCTTC.

The chain couples TRBV25-1 to TRBJ1-2; D unresolved. The CDR3 runs to 13 residues. Germline CDR1 MGHDK, CDR2 SYGVNS. The V and J ends lost 3 bases and 1 base respectively, with 6 bases between them. The CDR3 protein is CASSEGSNYGYTF. The CDR3 nucleotides read TGTGCCAGCAGTGAGGGCAGTAACTATGGCTACACCTTC.

The chain recombines TRBV4-1 with TRBJ2-7, with D perhaps TRBD1 (7 bases). V lost 4 bases and J 7 bases, leaving 20 bases between the germline ends. CDR3 length: 15 amino acids. Germline V gene data show CDR1 as MGHRA and CDR2 as YSYEKL. CDR3 bases: TGCGCCAGCAGCCCCAGCCGCCAGGGGGGCCAGGAGCAGTACTTC. It is translated as CASSPSRQGGQEQYF.

This chain connects TRBV10-3 to TRBJ1-1, with a possible D match to TRBD1 (5 bases). This CDR3 contains 14 residues. Trimming shortened V by 2 bases and J by 3 bases, and 10 bases separated the two germline ends. Germline V gene lookup returns CDR1 ENHRY and CDR2 SYGVKD. CDR3 DNA: TGTGCCATCAGTGAGGGGTTAGGGGACACTGAAGCTTTCTTT. Its protein is CAISEGLGDTEAFF.

This sequence joins TRBV11-2 and TRBJ1-4, with 8 bases that match TRBD1. The CDR3 is made up of 16 amino acids. Germline loops: CDR1 SGHAT, CDR2 FQNNGV. J lost 8 bases, V lost 5 bases, and 13 bases had no gene match. CDR3 loop: CASSVLRDRGREKLFF. DNA for the CDR3: TGTGCCAGCAGCGTACTACGAGACAGGGGAAGAGAAAAACTGTTTTTT.